The entry below gives a single T cell receptor beta chain sequence along with its context. The entry originates in a study of blood T cell repertoires in COVID-19. For the study at large: Whether acute or convalescent, the COVID-19 samples came from the United States, Italy and Spain. PBMCs, B-cell-depleted T cells, or T cells provided the cDNA or gDNA that made up the material.

V was pared by 5 bases and J by 3 bases, with 12 bases of the junction left unmatched. The CDR3 contains 15 residues. Per germline, CDR1 GTSNPN and CDR2 SVGIG (reference sequence). Profiled with immunoSEQ multiplex PCR; TCRdb holds only in-frame clones, not every one. The profile shows a few hundred thousand clones, approximately 85% of them singletons. The clonotype was recovered from a young woman who had recovered from COVID-19. Sequences were obtained from PBMCs or T cells enriched from blood (not recorded which). The chain links TRBV30 to TRBJ2-5; 7 bases are shared with TRBD1. CDR3 sequence reads: CAWASRGHPEETQYF. DNA of the CDR3: TGTGCCTGGGCCTCAAGGGGGCACCCTGAAGAGACCCAGTACTTC.